These 10 T cell receptor beta chains came from one sample sequenced in a study of naive and memory T cell subsets. Both TRBC1 and TRBC2 were covered by a beta constant-region primer of two equimolar oligonucleotides. TCRdb called the UMI-ligation and nested PCR reads again in MiXCR, with one record for every CDR3 protein. The table records 130,000 to 150,000 distinct CDR3 sequences, about 17% of them present only once. The sample taken for sequencing was naive CD4+ T cells from blood. Receptor source: a human donor in good health.

The V and J genes are TRBV29-1 and TRBJ1-2; D not resolved. V was clipped by 3 bases and J by 9 bases, with 14 bases between them. Germline loops: CDR1 SQVTM, CDR2 ANQGSEA. The CDR3 has 12 amino acids. The CDR3 DNA sequence: TGCAGCGTTGAGGCAGTTCACCGGAGCTACACCTTC. This codes for CSVEAVHRSYTF.

This clonotype was counted ten times or more. V and J are TRBV7-2 and TRBJ2-7; a possible D gene is TRBD2 (6 bases). Trimming removed 2 bases from V and 0 bases from J, with 11 bases in between. Germline CDR1 SGHTA, CDR2 FQGNSA. This CDR3 is 15 amino acids long. CDR3 in amino acids: CASSLRGGVSYEQYF. The CDR3 coding sequence is TGTGCCAGCAGCTTAAGGGGCGGGGTCTCCTACGAGCAGTACTTC.

This clonotype was recorded at least ten times. The chain links TRBV6-1 to TRBJ2-4; 7 nucleotides match TRBD1. The length of the CDR3 is 13 residues. V shed 4 bases, J shed 6 bases, and the junction held 3 bases outside the gene matches. Germline V gene lookup returns CDR1 MNHNS and CDR2 SASEGT. CDR3 region: CASSGGTVNIQYF. The CDR3 DNA is TGTGCCAGCAGTGGAGGGACAGTAAACATTCAGTACTTC.

The chain links TRBV15 to TRBJ1-1; maybe TRBD1 (6 bases). Germline V gives CDR1 LNHNV, CDR2 YYDKDF (reference sequence). V was clipped by 11 bases and J by 0 bases, with 16 bases between them. This CDR3 spans 14 amino acids. The CDR3 region has the DNA TGTGCCCTACGAGGGGGGCCCTTGAACACTGAAGCTTTCTTT. Translated, it gives CALRGGPLNTEAFF.

This clonotype was seen only a few times. V gene TRBV29-1 combines with J gene TRBJ1-1; D possibly corresponds to TRBD1 (5 bases). CDR3 length equals 14 residues. The germline CDR1 and CDR2 sequences are SQVTM and ANQGSEA. V was trimmed by 6 bases and J by 2 bases, leaving 16 bases between them. CDR3 amino acids: CSVLRSTANTEAFF. The CDR3 bases are TGCAGCGTCCTGCGCTCGACAGCAAACACTGAAGCTTTCTTT.

This clonotype was seen more than once but under ten times. The chain carries TRBV30 and TRBJ1-4; 9 bases line up with TRBD1. Germline CDR1 is GTSNPN and CDR2 is SVGIG (reference sequence). This CDR3 comprises 12 residues. V was pared by 0 bases and J by 16 bases, with 6 bases of the junction left unmatched. CDR3 in DNA: TGTGCCTGGAGTGTTGACCCGGGACAGGGGTTTTTT. The encoded protein is CAWSVDPGQGFF.

This clonotype appeared a few times. The chain employs TRBV24-1 and TRBJ2-5, with a weak D call TRBD2 (6 bases). The CDR3 spans 14 residues. Germline assignment: CDR1 KGHDR and CDR2 SFDVKD. Trimming shortened V by 3 bases and J by 5 bases, and 12 bases separated the two germline ends. This CDR3 is CATSDAGFFETQYF. The CDR3 nucleotides are TGTGCCACCAGTGATGCGGGGTTTTTTGAGACCCAGTACTTC.

This clonotype was found many times. In DNA form, the CDR3 reads TGTGCCAGCAGTTTCAAGGACACGCAAGAGACCCAGTACTTC. Translating it yields CASSFKDTQETQYF. V and J are TRBV27 and TRBJ2-5; weak D call: TRBD1 (5 bases). Trimming cost V 3 bases and J 2 bases, with 10 bases left between them. Germline V gene sequence: CDR1 MNHEY, CDR2 SMNVEV (reference sequence). The CDR3 has 14 amino acids.

The chain recombines TRBV27 with TRBJ1-5, with TRBD1 identical over 8 bases. The germline V gene encodes CDR1 MNHEY and CDR2 SMNVEV (reference sequence). The CDR3 consists of 14 residues. The junction had 3 bases not matched to a gene; V was cut back by 6 bases and J by 2 bases. The CDR3 coding sequence is TGTGCCAGCAGGCCGACAGGGGGCAATCAGCCCCAGCATTTT. Its protein is CASRPTGGNQPQHF.

This clonotype was seen a handful of times. This sequence joins TRBV10-2 and TRBJ2-7; 7 nucleotides agree with TRBD1. The CDR3 length is 15 residues. Per the germline V gene, CDR1 is WSHSY and CDR2 is SAAADI. J lost 3 bases, V lost 3 bases, and 8 bases had no gene match. DNA for the CDR3: TGCGCCAGCAGTGACCCTAACAGGGGATTCTACGAGCAGTACTTC. It translates to CASSDPNRGFYEQYF.